These 26 T cell receptor beta chains came from one sample sequenced in a study of PD-1 blockade in classical Hodgkin lymphoma. Data came from immunoSEQ multiplex PCR; TCRdb stores just in-frame clones and leaves some out. The sample consists of tens of thousands of clones, approximately 66% of them appearing once. Exposure to brentuximab vedotin varied, and each patient had relapsed following autologous stem cell transplantation. This sample comprised peripheral blood mononuclear cells (PBMCs), obtained before the second cycle of nivolumab. These receptors originate from a human donor with classical Hodgkin lymphoma.

The chain links TRBV6-1 to TRBJ1-5; 11 nucleotides align to TRBD1. Losses at the gene ends were 4 bases for V and 2 bases for J; bases not matched to a gene: 7. Germline V CDR1 and CDR2: MNHNS, SASEGT. The CDR3 loop spans 17 amino acids. The CDR3 loop reads CASSARTGGSGNQPQHF. Written as DNA, the CDR3 is TGTGCCAGCAGTGCCAGGACAGGGGGCAGCGGCAATCAGCCCCAGCATTTT.

This clone was seen ten or more times. The rearrangement joins TRBV14 to TRBJ2-1; D possibly corresponds to TRBD2 (6 bases). Germline V gives CDR1 SGHDN, CDR2 FVKESK. The length of the CDR3 is 14 residues. The germline V and J ends were trimmed by 5 bases and 6 bases, with 14 bases remaining between them. Written as DNA, the CDR3 is TGTGCCAGCAGCTGGGGTTCCGGGAGCAATGAGCAGTTCTTC. This encodes CASSWGSGSNEQFF.

The chain is built from TRBV19 and TRBJ2-2; 8 nucleotides align to TRBD1. The CDR3 length is 17 residues. V dropped 5 bases and J dropped 4; count of bases not matched to a gene: 12. Germline-derived CDR1 and CDR2 are LNHDA and SQIVND (reference sequence). Written as DNA, the CDR3 is TGTGCCAGTAGTGCGTGGACAGGGCTCGGCGTCACCGGGGAGCTGTTTTTT. Its protein is CASSAWTGLGVTGELFF. The variable domain in full, completed from reference TRBV19 and TRBJ2-2, reads DGGITQSPKYLFRKEGQNVTLSCEQNLNHDAMYWYRQDPGQGLRLIYYSQIVNDFQKGDIAEGYSVSREKKESFPLTVTSAQKNPTAFYLCASSAWTGLGVTGELFFGEGSRLTVL.

The CDR3 nucleotides are TGTGCCAGTAGTATACGCGGCCTTCGCTCCTATAATTCACCCCTCCACTTT. Encoded protein: CASSIRGLRSYNSPLHF. The chain employs TRBV19 and TRBJ1-6; D is undetermined. This CDR3 is 17 amino acids long. Germline assignment: CDR1 LNHDA and CDR2 SQIVND (reference sequence). V lost 2 bases to trimming and J lost 0 bases, with 11 bases between them. The full variable domain, completed using reference TRBV19 and TRBJ1-6, is DGGITQSPKYLFRKEGQNVTLSCEQNLNHDAMYWYRQDPGQGLRLIYYSQIVNDFQKGDIAEGYSVSREKKESFPLTVTSAQKNPTAFYLCASSIRGLRSYNSPLHFGNGTRLTVT.

This chain links TRBV28 with TRBJ2-7; TRBD2 matches 8 bases. The germline gives CDR1 MDHEN, CDR2 SYDVKM. V lost 5 bases to trimming and J lost 10 bases; unmatched junction nucleotides: 7. The CDR3 is made up of 12 amino acids. In DNA, the CDR3 is TGTGCCAGCAGTCTTTTGGCGGGAGGCCAGTACTTC. Encoded protein: CASSLLAGGQYF.

The chain joins TRBV6-5 to TRBJ1-1; weak D call: TRBD1 (5 bases). The germline V and J ends were trimmed by 6 bases and 1 base, with 9 bases remaining between them. The CDR3 has 13 residues. CDR1 is MNHEY, CDR2 SVGAGI, per germline. The CDR3: CASSPRGNTEAFF. In DNA form, the CDR3 reads TGTGCCAGCAGCCCAAGGGGGAACACTGAAGCTTTCTTT.

The genes are TRBV11-2 and TRBJ1-5; 9 nucleotides agree with TRBD1. Losses at the gene ends were 4 bases for V and 1 base for J; bases not matched to a gene: 11. This CDR3 contains 18 residues. Germline assignment: CDR1 SGHAT and CDR2 FQNNGV. CDR3 DNA: TGTGCCAGCAGCTGGGGACAGGGAGCTACATACAGCAATCAGCCCCAGCATTTT. The encoded protein is CASSWGQGATYSNQPQHF.

The DNA for the CDR3 is TGTGCCAGCAGTGAAGTCGGGAGGGGGAGAGAGACCCAGTACTTC. Translation gives CASSEVGRGRETQYF. The rearrangement links TRBV2 to TRBJ2-5; 8 nucleotides match TRBD2. J lost 4 bases, V lost 1 base, and 5 bases had no gene match. CDR1 is SNHLY, CDR2 FYNNEI, per germline. The CDR3 is 15 residues long. Together with reference TRBV2 and TRBJ2-5, the CDR3 gives the full variable domain: EPEVTQTPSHQVTQMGQEVILRCVPISNHLYFYWYRQILGQKVEFLVSFYNNEISEKSEIFDDQFSVERPDGSNFTLKIRSTKLEDSAMYFCASSEVGRGRETQYFGPGTRLLVL.

In this sample, this clone turned up a few times. Relative to the germline gene, one junction end is altered; a read error may explain this. This rearrangement joins TRBV5-3 to TRBJ1-2, with D hard to call. TRBV5-3 is an ORF; its function is uncertain. The CDR3 loop spans 12 amino acids. CDR3 in amino acids: CASSLEGWGYTF. The CDR3 DNA follows: TGTGCCAGCAGCTTGGAGGGTTGGGGCTACACCTTC.

V and J are TRBV19 and TRBJ2-4, with 10 bases aligning to TRBD1. Germline CDR1 and CDR2: LNHDA and SQIVND (reference sequence). This CDR3 is built from 16 residues. The V and J ends lost 5 bases and 9 bases, in that order; junction bases with no gene match: 13. The CDR3 nucleotides are TGTGCCAGTAGTTTCCTAACGGACAGGGGGAGAGGCATTCAGTACTTC. It translates to CASSFLTDRGRGIQYF.

The rearrangement joins TRBV19 to TRBJ2-7; no clear D gene. Germline CDR1 and CDR2: LNHDA and SQIVND (reference sequence). CDR3 length: 15 residues. V was cut by 5 bases and J by 0 bases, with 14 bases left in between. CDR3 sequence reads: CASSSPMKSSYEQYF. The CDR3 DNA is TGTGCCAGTAGTTCCCCCATGAAATCCTCCTACGAGCAGTACTTC.

This chain uses TRBV6-5 with TRBJ2-7; tentatively, D is TRBD1 (5 bases). V lost 5 bases to trimming and J lost 6 bases, with 17 bases between them. Germline V gene sequence: CDR1 MNHEY, CDR2 SVGAGI. CDR3 length equals 14 residues. This CDR3 reads CASSPLPGRGEQYF. DNA for the CDR3: TGTGCCAGCAGTCCTCTCCCAGGGCGAGGCGAGCAGTACTTC.

V is TRBV5-4 and J is TRBJ1-3; no clear D. Per the germline V gene, CDR1 is SGHNT and CDR2 is YYREEE (reference sequence). The CDR3 spans 16 residues. V was pared by 0 bases and J by 0 bases, with 10 bases between. The CDR3 protein is CASSLGAPSSGNTIYF. The DNA for the CDR3 is TGTGCCAGCAGCTTGGGGGCCCCGAGCTCTGGAAACACCATATATTTT.

The chain links TRBV28 to TRBJ2-3; D remains unclear. CDR3 size: 15 residues. The germline V and J ends were trimmed by 8 bases and 4 bases, with 19 bases remaining between them. CDR1 and CDR2 from the germline V gene are MDHEN and SYDVKM. The CDR3 reads CASGPRGSGSDTQYF. Written as DNA, the CDR3 is TGTGCCAGCGGCCCTCGTGGGTCAGGATCAGATACGCAGTATTTT.

As for this clone: This CDR3 is also generated by other DNA sequences in the sample. The rearrangement uses TRBV5-6 and TRBJ2-2; no firm D call. Trimming removed 0 bases at V and 7 bases at J, with 4 bases between. The CDR3 loop spans 12 amino acids. CDR1 and CDR2 from the germline V gene are SGHDT and YYEEEE. CDR3 bases: TGTGCCAGCAGCTTGGTCGGCGGGGAGCTGTTTTTT. Translating it yields CASSLVGGELFF.

V usage is TRBV27 and J usage is TRBJ2-5; a weak D match, TRBD1 (5 bases). CDR3 size: 15 residues. V dropped 4 bases and J dropped 1 base, with 13 bases sitting between them. Germline-derived CDR1 and CDR2 are MNHEY and SMNVEV (reference sequence). The chain's CDR3 is CASSSGHRLQETQYF. The CDR3 bases are TGTGCCAGCAGTTCTGGACATCGACTCCAAGAGACCCAGTACTTC.

This chain uses TRBV6-6 with TRBJ1-1, with D unclear. The CDR3 runs to 14 residues. Trimming removed 6 bases at V and 4 bases at J, with 15 bases between. Germline V gene sequence: CDR1 MNHNY, CDR2 SVGAGI (reference sequence). The CDR3 DNA reads TGTGCCAGCAGCCGACTAATATCTAGCACTGAAGCTTTCTTT. Residues: CASSRLISSTEAFF.

The genes are TRBV11-2 and TRBJ2-7; D is unclear. V dropped 5 bases and J dropped 7 bases, with 15 bases sitting between them. Germline CDR1 is SGHAT and CDR2 is FQNNGV. The CDR3 runs to 13 residues. The CDR3 nucleotides are TGTGCCAGCAGCCCAAGGACCCGTGGAGAGCAGTACTTC. Translating it yields CASSPRTRGEQYF.

This clone was seen only a few times. This chain joins TRBV7-6 and TRBJ1-5; D uncertain. This CDR3 contains 13 residues. CDR1 and CDR2 from the germline V gene are SGHVS and FNYEAQ. V was pared by 5 bases and J by 0 bases, with 5 bases between. CDR3 amino acids: CASSPNSNQPQHF. The CDR3 bases are TGTGCCAGCAGCCCCAATAGCAATCAGCCCCAGCATTTT. The full variable domain, completed using reference TRBV7-6 and TRBJ1-5, is GAGVSQSPRYKVTKRGQDVALRCDPISGHVSLYWYRQALGQGPEFLTYFNYEAQQDKSGLPNDRFSAERPEGSISTLTIQRTEQRDSAMYRCASSPNSNQPQHFGDGTRLSIL.

The CDR3 is CASSPGMNTEAFF. CDR3 nucleotides: TGTGCCAGCTCCCCTGGAATGAACACTGAAGCTTTCTTT. V usage is TRBV18 and J usage is TRBJ1-1; D gene uncertain. The V end was cut by 6 bases, the J end by 0 bases, with 8 bases between. The CDR3 is 13 amino acids. Germline values: CDR1 KGHSH, CDR2 LQKENI.

The V call is TRBV7-9, the J call TRBJ1-4; D gene uncertain. CDR1 is SEHNR, CDR2 FQNEAQ, per germline (reference sequence). V was trimmed by 5 bases and J by 8 bases, leaving 6 bases between them. The CDR3 loop spans 11 amino acids. CDR3 nucleotides: TGTGCCAGCAGCCTCTACGAAAAACTGTTTTTT. It specifies CASSLYEKLFF.

The chain is built from TRBV19 and TRBJ2-7, with TRBD2 identical over 9 bases. The CDR3 runs to 15 residues. CDR1 is LNHDA, CDR2 SQIVND, per germline (reference sequence). Unmatched junction bases numbered 6, after V lost 4 bases and J lost 2 bases. The CDR3 sequence: CASSKVAGDTYEQYF. The CDR3 DNA reads as TGTGCCAGTAGTAAAGTAGCGGGAGATACCTACGAGCAGTACTTC.

The chain links TRBV5-6 to TRBJ1-5; 7 bases align to TRBD1. Germline V gives CDR1 SGHDT, CDR2 YYEEEE. V lost 4 bases to trimming and J lost 2 bases; unmatched junction nucleotides: 6. The length of the CDR3 is 15 residues. The CDR3 loop is CASSLRDRGNQPQHF. In nucleotides, the CDR3 is TGTGCCAGCAGCCTCCGGGACAGAGGCAATCAGCCCCAGCATTTT.

CDR3 region: CSVRQGPNSNQPQHF. DNA of the CDR3: TGCAGCGTCCGACAGGGGCCAAATAGCAATCAGCCCCAGCATTTT. The chain has TRBV29-1 and TRBJ1-5, with 8 bases fitting TRBD1. After removal of 6 bases from V and 0 bases from J, the junction contained 7 bases not matched to a gene. CDR3 size: 15 residues. Germline V gene data show CDR1 as SQVTM and CDR2 as ANQGSEA.

This clone was observed a few times. The chain joins TRBV19 to TRBJ2-7; possible D gene TRBD1, 6 bases. This CDR3 contains 13 residues. Trimming took 3 bases from V and 3 from J, leaving 9 bases between them. Germline CDR1 reads LNHDA; CDR2 reads SQIVND (reference sequence). CDR3 sequence reads: CASSILGGYEQYF. CDR3 sequence (DNA): TGTGCCAGTAGTATTCTAGGGGGCTACGAGCAGTACTTC.

This chain joins TRBV6-6 and TRBJ2-7, with D maybe TRBD2 (5 bases). V dropped 7 bases and J dropped 6 bases, with 10 bases sitting between them. The CDR3 loop spans 11 amino acids. Germline values: CDR1 MNHNY, CDR2 SVGAGI (reference sequence). CDR3 sequence: CASNSGGEQYV. CDR3 coding DNA: TGTGCCAGCAACTCCGGAGGCGAGCAGTACGTC.